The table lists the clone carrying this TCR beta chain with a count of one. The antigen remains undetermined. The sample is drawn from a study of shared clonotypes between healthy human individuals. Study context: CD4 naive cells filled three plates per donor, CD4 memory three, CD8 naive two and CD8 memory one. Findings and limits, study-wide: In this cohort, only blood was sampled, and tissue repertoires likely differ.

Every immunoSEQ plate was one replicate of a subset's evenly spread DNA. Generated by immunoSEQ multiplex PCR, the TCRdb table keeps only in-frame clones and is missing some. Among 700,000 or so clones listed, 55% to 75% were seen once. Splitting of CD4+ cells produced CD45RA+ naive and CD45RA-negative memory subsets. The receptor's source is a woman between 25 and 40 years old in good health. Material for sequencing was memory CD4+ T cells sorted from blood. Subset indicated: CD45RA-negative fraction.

The CDR3 nucleotides are TGTGCCAGCAGAAACCAGGGTCGTAGCAATCAGCCCCAGCATTTT. This encodes CASRNQGRSNQPQHF. This chain uses TRBV28 with TRBJ1-5; tentatively, D is TRBD1 (5 bases). The germline V gene has CDR1 MDHEN and CDR2 SYDVKM. CDR3 size: 15 residues. With 6 bases removed from V and 0 bases from J, the gap between germline ends came to 12 bases.